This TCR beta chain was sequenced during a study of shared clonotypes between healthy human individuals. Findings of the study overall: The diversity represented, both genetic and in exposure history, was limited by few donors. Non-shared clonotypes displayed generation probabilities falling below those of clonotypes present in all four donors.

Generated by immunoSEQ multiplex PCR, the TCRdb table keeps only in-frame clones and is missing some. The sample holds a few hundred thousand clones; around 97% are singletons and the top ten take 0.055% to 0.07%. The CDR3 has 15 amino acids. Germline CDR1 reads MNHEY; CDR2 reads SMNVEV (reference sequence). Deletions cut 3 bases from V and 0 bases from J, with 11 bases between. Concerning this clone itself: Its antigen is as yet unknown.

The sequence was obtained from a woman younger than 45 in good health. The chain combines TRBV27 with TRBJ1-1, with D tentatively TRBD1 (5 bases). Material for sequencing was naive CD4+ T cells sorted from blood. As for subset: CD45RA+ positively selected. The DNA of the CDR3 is TGTGCCAGCAGTTTGACAGTGGGCTTGAACACTGAAGCTTTCTTT. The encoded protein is CASSLTVGLNTEAFF.